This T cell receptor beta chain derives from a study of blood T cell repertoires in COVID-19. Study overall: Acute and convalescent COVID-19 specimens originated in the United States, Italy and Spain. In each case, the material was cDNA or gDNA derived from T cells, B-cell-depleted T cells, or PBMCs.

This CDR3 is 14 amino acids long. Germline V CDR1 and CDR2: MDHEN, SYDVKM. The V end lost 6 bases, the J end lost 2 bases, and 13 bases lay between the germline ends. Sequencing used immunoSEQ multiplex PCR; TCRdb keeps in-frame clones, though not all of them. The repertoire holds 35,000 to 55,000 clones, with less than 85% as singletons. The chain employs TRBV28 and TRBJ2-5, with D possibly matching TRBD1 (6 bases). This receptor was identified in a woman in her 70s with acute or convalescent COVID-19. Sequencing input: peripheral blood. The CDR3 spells CASSVTGWQETQYF. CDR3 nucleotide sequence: TGTGCCAGCAGCGTAACAGGGTGGCAAGAGACCCAGTACTTC.